This TCR beta chain was observed in a study of cytomegalovirus exposure and HLA in healthy donors. General observations from the study: Later analysis reportedly placed an Asian-associated ancestry cluster below the roughly 700-donor mean in N-insertions.

Comment on this clone: Its antigen is still unknown.

A multiplex PCR was run with 60 Vbeta primers and 13 Jbeta primers. TCRdb's table, derived via immunoSEQ multiplex PCR, lists solely in-frame clones and lacks some. The table has some 200,000 clones, over 70% seen once; the top ten hold 3.8%. The CDR3 sequence is 14 residues long. Trimming took 6 bases from V and 9 from J; bases not matched to a gene: 8. The germline gives CDR1 MNHEY, CDR2 SMNVEV (reference sequence). Source material: PBMCs. The sequence was collected from a man between 50 and 59 years old in good health and CMV-seronegative. V usage is TRBV27 and J usage is TRBJ1-2; TRBD1 agrees at 12 bases. CDR3 nucleotides: TGTGCCAGCAGCACCGGGACAGGGGGCGGTCGCTACACCTTC. It is translated as CASSTGTGGGRYTF.